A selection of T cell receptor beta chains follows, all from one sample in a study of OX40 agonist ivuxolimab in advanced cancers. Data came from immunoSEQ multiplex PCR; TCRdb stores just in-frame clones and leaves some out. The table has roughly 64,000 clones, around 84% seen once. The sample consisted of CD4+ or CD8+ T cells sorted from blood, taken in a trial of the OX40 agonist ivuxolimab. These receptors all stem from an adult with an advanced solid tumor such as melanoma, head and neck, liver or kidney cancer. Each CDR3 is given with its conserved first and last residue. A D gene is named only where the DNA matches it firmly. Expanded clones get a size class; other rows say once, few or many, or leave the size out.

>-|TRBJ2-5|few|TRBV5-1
CASSASGTLEETQYF
TGCGCCAGCAGCGCCTCCGGGACTTTAGAAGAGACCCAGTACTTC
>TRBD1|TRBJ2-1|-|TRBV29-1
CSVWGQGLNEQFF
TGCAGCGTCTGGGGACAGGGACTCAATGAGCAGTTCTTC
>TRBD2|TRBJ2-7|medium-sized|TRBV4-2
CASSQELATSYEQYF
TGTGCCAGCAGCCAAGAACTAGCGACCTCCTACGAGCAGTACTTC
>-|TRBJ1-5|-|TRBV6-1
CASSDHRVQPQHF
TGTGCCAGCAGTGACCACAGGGTCCAGCCCCAGCATTTT
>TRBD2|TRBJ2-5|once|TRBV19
CASSMMRGGRETQYF
TGTGCCAGTAGTATGATGCGGGGGGGAAGGGAGACCCAGTACTTC
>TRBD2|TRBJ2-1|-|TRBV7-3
CASSLTGTSGNNEQFF
TGTGCCAGCAGCTTAACCGGGACTAGCGGTAACAATGAGCAGTTCTTC
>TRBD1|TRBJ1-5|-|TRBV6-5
CASSYSGTVNQPQHF
TGTGCCAGCAGTTACTCCGGGACAGTCAATCAGCCCCAGCATTTT
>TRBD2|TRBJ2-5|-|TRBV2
CASSSGLAGVETQYF
TGTGCCAGCAGCTCGGGACTAGCGGGGGTAGAGACCCAGTACTTC
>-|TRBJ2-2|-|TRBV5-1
CASSLVLTGTGELFF
TGCGCCAGCAGCTTGGTTCTAACGGGGACCGGGGAGCTGTTTTTT
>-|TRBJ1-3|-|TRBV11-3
CASSSRGRGKGNTIYF
TGTGCCAGCAGCTCCCGGGGCAGAGGGAAGGGAAACACCATATATTTT
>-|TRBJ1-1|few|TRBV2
CASSERDNEAFF
TGTGCCAGCAGTGAACGGGACAATGAAGCTTTCTTT
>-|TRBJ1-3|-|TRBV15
CATSRDLGSSGNTIYF
TGTGCCACCAGCAGAGATCTGGGGAGCTCTGGAAACACCATATATTTT
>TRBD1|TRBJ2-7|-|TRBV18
CASSPSDGTGLYEQYF
TGTGCCAGCTCACCCTCTGATGGGACAGGGCTTTACGAGCAGTACTTC
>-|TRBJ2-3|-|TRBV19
CASSNRDNTDTQYF
TGTGCCAGTAGTAACCGGGACAACACAGATACGCAGTATTTT
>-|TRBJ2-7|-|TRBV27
CASSQYDKAEQYF
TGTGCCAGCAGCCAGTATGATAAAGCCGAGCAGTACTTC
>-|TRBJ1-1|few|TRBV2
CASRFTGETEAFF
TGTGCCAGCAGGTTTACGGGGGAAACTGAAGCTTTCTTT
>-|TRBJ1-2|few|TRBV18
CASSPREDYGYTF
TGTGCCAGCTCACCACGGGAAGATTATGGCTACACCTTC
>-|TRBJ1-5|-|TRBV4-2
CASGGSNQPQHF
TGTGCCAGCGGGGGGTCCAATCAGCCCCAGCATTTT
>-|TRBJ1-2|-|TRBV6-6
CASSLSTGPGYTF
TGTGCCAGCAGCCTCTCCACCGGGCCTGGCTACACCTTC
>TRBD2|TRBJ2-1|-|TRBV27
CASSFSAGESYNEQFF
TGTGCCAGCAGTTTCTCAGCGGGGGAATCCTACAATGAGCAGTTCTTC
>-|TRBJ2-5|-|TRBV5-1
CASSLLAQETQYF
TGCGCCAGCAGCTTGTTGGCCCAAGAGACCCAGTACTTC
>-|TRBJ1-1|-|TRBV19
CASAGESNTEAFF
TGTGCCAGTGCCGGAGAGTCGAACACTGAAGCTTTCTTT
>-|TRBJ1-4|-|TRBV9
CASSAVSGPNEKLFF
TGTGCCAGCAGCGCCGTTTCAGGACCTAATGAAAAACTGTTTTTT
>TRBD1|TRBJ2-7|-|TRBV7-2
CASSFADRAAYEQYF
TGTGCCAGCAGCTTTGCTGACAGGGCGGCCTACGAGCAGTACTTC
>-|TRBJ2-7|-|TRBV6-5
CASSYSGTYEQYF
TGTGCCAGCAGTTACTCAGGGACCTACGAGCAGTACTTC
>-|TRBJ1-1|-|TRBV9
CASSVEGDLGTEAFF
TGTGCCAGCAGCGTAGAAGGGGATCTAGGCACTGAAGCTTTCTTT
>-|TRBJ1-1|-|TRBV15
CATSIPYMNTEAFF
TGTGCCACCAGCATACCCTACATGAACACTGAAGCTTTCTTT
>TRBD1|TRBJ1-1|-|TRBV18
CASSPSIGTGQAFF
TGTGCCAGCTCACCCTCGATTGGGACAGGACAAGCTTTCTTT
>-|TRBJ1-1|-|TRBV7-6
CASTRDAPTEAFF
TGTGCCAGCACCCGGGATGCCCCCACTGAAGCTTTCTTT
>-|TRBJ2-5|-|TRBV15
CATSRGGETQYF
TGTGCCACCAGCAGAGGCGGGGAGACCCAGTACTTC
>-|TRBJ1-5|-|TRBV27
CASRPYTAGQANQPQHF
TGTGCCAGCAGACCGTATACAGCAGGACAAGCAAATCAGCCCCAGCATTTT
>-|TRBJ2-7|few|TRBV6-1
CASSPGPGWYEQYF
TGTGCCAGCAGTCCGGGCCCCGGGTGGTACGAGCAGTACTTC
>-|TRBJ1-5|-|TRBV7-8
CASSTQEQPQHF
TGTGCCAGCAGCACCCAAGAGCAGCCCCAGCATTTT
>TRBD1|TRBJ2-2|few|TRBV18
CASSWDRNTGELFF
TGTGCCAGCTCATGGGACAGGAACACCGGGGAGCTGTTTTTT
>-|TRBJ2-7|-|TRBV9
CASSVGGRYEQYF
TGTGCCAGCAGCGTAGGCGGCAGGTACGAGCAGTACTTC
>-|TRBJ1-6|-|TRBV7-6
CASSLEGQAASSYNSPLHF
TGTGCCAGCAGCTTAGAAGGCCAGGCTGCTAGCTCCTATAATTCACCCCTCCACTTT
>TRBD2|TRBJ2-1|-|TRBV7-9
CASSFGLAGGGSNEQFF
TGTGCCAGCAGCTTCGGACTAGCGGGAGGGGGAAGCAATGAGCAGTTCTTC
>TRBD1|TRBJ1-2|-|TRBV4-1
CASSLGTADGYTF
TGCGCCAGCAGCTTAGGGACAGCGGATGGCTACACCTTC
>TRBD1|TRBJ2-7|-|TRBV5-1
CASSWDRGSKDEQYF
TGCGCCAGCAGCTGGGACAGGGGATCTAAGGACGAGCAGTACTTC
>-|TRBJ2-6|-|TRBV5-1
CASSSDTSIGANVLTF
TGCGCCAGCAGCTCGGACACCTCAATCGGGGCCAACGTCCTGACTTTC
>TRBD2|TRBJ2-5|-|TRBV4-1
CASSPRSGGIQETQYF
TGCGCCAGCAGCCCGAGATCGGGGGGGATACAAGAGACCCAGTACTTC
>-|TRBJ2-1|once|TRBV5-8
CASSLYLADEQFF
TGTGCCAGCAGCTTGTACCTAGCCGATGAGCAGTTCTTC
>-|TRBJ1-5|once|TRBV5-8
CASSLRTRTDSNQPQHF
TGTGCCAGCAGTCTGCGGACACGGACAGATAGCAATCAGCCCCAGCATTTT
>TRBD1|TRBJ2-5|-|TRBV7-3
CASSFGQGKETQYF
TGTGCCAGCAGCTTCGGACAGGGGAAAGAGACCCAGTACTTC
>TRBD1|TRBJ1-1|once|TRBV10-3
CAAQGQLNTEAFF
TGTGCCGCCCAGGGACAGCTGAACACTGAAGCTTTCTTT
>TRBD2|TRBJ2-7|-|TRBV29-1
CSVEGGETSYEQYF
TGCAGCGTTGAGGGGGGGGAGACCTCCTACGAGCAGTACTTC